The rows below give T cell receptor beta chains drawn from one sample of a study of CD4 T cells in relation to SARS-CoV-2 and coronaviruses. TCRdb keeps only in-frame clones here, not all; method: immunoSEQ multiplex PCR. Of roughly 30,000 clones listed, 60% to 85% are singletons. These receptors are not linked to any known antigen. The sequenced material came from CD4+ T cells from PBMCs, cultured in vitro. These receptors all come from a human donor in good health. CDR3s include the opening cysteine and the closing phenylalanine or tryptophan. Fields, in order: V gene, J gene, clone size, D gene, CDR3 protein, CDR3 DNA. The D gene is left open where the match is weak. A row's size may be missing; if present it is once, few, many or a size class.

>TRBV3-1/TRBV3-2|TRBJ2-7|-|-
CASSLGNYEQYF
TGTGCCAGCAGCCTGGGGAACTACGAGCAGTACTTC
>TRBV7-8|TRBJ1-1|-|-
CASSPTGTVNTEAFF
TGTGCCAGCAGCCCGACCGGGACGGTGAACACTGAAGCTTTCTTT
>TRBV7-2|TRBJ1-5|-|-
CASSGGRNSNQPQHF
TGTGCCAGCAGCGGGGGACGGAATAGCAATCAGCCCCAGCATTTT
>TRBV3-1/TRBV3-2|TRBJ2-4|once|-
CASSKGGRETIQYF
TGTGCCAGCAGCAAGGGGGGCAGGGAAACCATTCAGTACTTC
>TRBV9|TRBJ1-3|few|-
CASSRRAGRENGNTIYF
TGTGCCAGCAGCAGGCGGGCAGGGAGGGAGAATGGAAACACCATATATTTT
>TRBV5-8|TRBJ2-1|-|-
CASSSSSHEQFF
TGTGCCAGCAGCTCTTCTAGCCATGAGCAGTTCTTC
>TRBV7-2|TRBJ1-5|-|TRBD1
CASSVGQGEQPQHF
TGTGCCAGCAGCGTCGGACAGGGTGAACAGCCCCAGCATTTT
>TRBV6-5|TRBJ2-7|-|-
CASSRTDSRDEQYF
TGTGCCAGCAGTCGGACGGATAGCCGCGACGAGCAGTACTTC
>TRBV6-6|TRBJ1-1|once|TRBD1
CASSFRQGSNTEAFF
TGTGCCAGCAGTTTCAGACAGGGGAGCAACACTGAAGCTTTCTTT
>TRBV18|TRBJ2-2|few|TRBD2
CASSQNVLTSGSTNTGELFF
TGTGCCAGCTCACAAAATGTCTTGACTAGCGGGAGCACTAACACCGGGGAGCTGTTTTTT
>TRBV2|TRBJ2-7|-|TRBD2
CASSPPGGVEQYF
TGTGCCAGCAGTCCCCCGGGAGGGGTCGAGCAGTACTTC
>TRBV28|TRBJ1-1|-|-
CASSPSIVTNTEAFF
TGTGCCAGCAGTCCAAGTATTGTCACGAACACTGAAGCTTTCTTT
>TRBV9|TRBJ1-2|-|TRBD1
CASSLGQGATGYTF
TGTGCCAGCAGCCTAGGACAGGGGGCTACAGGCTACACCTTC
>TRBV2|TRBJ2-3|-|TRBD2
CASSEALAGGTDTQYF
TGTGCCAGCAGTGAAGCGCTAGCGGGGGGCACAGATACGCAGTATTTT
>TRBV5-1|TRBJ2-1|-|-
CASAGTAGAGAFEQFF
TGCGCCAGCGCCGGGACAGCAGGAGCGGGAGCCTTTGAGCAGTTCTTC
>TRBV25-1|TRBJ1-6|few|-
CASRQSNSPLHF
TGTGCCAGCAGGCAGAGCAACTCACCCCTCCACTTT